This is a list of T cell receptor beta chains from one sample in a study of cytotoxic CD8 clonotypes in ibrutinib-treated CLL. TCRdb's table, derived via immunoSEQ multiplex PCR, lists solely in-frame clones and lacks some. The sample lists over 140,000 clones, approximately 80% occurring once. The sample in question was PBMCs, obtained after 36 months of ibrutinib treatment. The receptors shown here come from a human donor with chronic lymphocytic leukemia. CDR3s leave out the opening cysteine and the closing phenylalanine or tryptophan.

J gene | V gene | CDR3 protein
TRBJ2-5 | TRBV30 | AWTQGRGQETQY
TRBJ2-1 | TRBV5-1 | ASSWTGTGGLNEQF
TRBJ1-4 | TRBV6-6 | ASSSPGLTNEKLF
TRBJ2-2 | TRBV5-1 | ASIQGANTGELF
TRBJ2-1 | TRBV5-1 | ASSLEGFSYNEQF
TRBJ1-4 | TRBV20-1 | SAGQPPSHS
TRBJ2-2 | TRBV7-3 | ASSPQAGELF
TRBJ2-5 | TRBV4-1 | ASSRGPRETQY
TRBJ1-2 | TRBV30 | AWSVTGRLNYGYT
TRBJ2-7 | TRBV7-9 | ASSLVRLSGEQY
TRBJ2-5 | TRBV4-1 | ASSQGGTSGSQETQY
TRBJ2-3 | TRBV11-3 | ASSPTRSTDTQY
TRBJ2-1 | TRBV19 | ASSMSGGYYNEQF
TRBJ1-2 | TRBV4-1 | ASSRDYGYT
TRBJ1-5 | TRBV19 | ATAWGDYRGNQPQH
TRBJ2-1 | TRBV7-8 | ASSLGVTGAYNEQF
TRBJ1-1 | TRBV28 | AVRGQGAFDTEAF
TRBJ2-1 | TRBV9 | ASSKPGLAVNEQF
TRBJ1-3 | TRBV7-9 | ASSLVGGQSSGNTIY
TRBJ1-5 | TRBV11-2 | ASSLSTGGAPNQPQH
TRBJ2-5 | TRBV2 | ASTHRDLQETQY
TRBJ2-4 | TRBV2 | ANRAGGIQY
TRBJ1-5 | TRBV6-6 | ASSALGGAGNQPQH
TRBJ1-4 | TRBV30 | AWSVGQNNEKLF
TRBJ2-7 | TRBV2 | ASRLTGTGGEQY
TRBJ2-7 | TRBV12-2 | ASRLVSGVSYEQY
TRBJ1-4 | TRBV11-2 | ASSLWGQNKEKLF
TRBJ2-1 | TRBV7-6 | ASSLHRGRRVNEQF
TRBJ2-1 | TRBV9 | ASSASGRNEQF
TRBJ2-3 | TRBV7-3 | ASSSQGAPEADTQY